This TCR beta chain came from a study of T cell responses to AZD1222 COVID-19 vaccine. Study outcomes and limitations: Baseline seropositivity characterized only a handful of AZD1222 recipients.

Sequencing used immunoSEQ multiplex PCR; TCRdb keeps in-frame clones, though not all of them. Of approximately 150,000 clones in the sample, 90% to 95% were seen once. About this clone: Its antigen is unknown.

The ends were cut back, 2 bases at V and 8 bases at J, with 12 bases in the middle. The CDR3 sequence is 14 residues long. Germline CDR1 reads MNHEY; CDR2 reads SVGAGI. This chain joins TRBV6-5 and TRBJ1-4; a weak D match, TRBD1 (5 bases). Sequencing was performed on peripheral blood, taken on day 0 of AZD1222 vaccination. This sequence was found in an adult in good health. Here the CDR3 reads CASSYDSLREKLFF. In DNA, the CDR3 is TGTGCCAGCAGTTACGACAGTTTGAGGGAAAAACTGTTTTTT.